This T cell receptor beta chain was documented in a study of Graves' ophthalmopathy and Graves' hyperthyroidism. The sample holds many counts of this clonotype. CDR3 regions of TCR beta were amplified from RNA transcripts. RT-PCR with HTBI primers came first, then second-round multiplex PCR. TCRdb re-analysed the multiplex PCR reads in MiXCR, keeping a single row per CDR3 protein. The sample carries around 400,000 distinct CDR3 sequences, approximately 20% recorded once. The CDR3 runs to 13 residues. V lost 3 bases and J 2 bases, leaving 8 bases between the germline ends. Germline-derived CDR1 and CDR2 are SGHDT and YYEEEE.

This sequence joins TRBV5-6 and TRBJ2-5; TRBD1 is a possible D gene (5 bases). The sequence came from a woman under 30 with Graves' ophthalmopathy. Sequencing used peripheral blood. In DNA form, the CDR3 reads TGTGCCAGCAGCTCCCGACAGCAAGAGACCCAGTACTTC. It is translated as CASSSRQQETQYF.